The 29 T cell receptor beta chains below were found in one sample sequenced in a study of blood T cell repertoires in COVID-19 (dated by TCRdb to the early 2020s). The library was produced with the immunoSEQ multiplex PCR assay. TCRdb holds this immuneACCESS table with in-frame rearrangements only. Some clones are missing; in checked studies, unresolved V genes explain under half, and the rest has no known cause. The sample records approximately 50,000 clones, roughly 85% of which are singletons. The ten most abundant clones make up over 10% of the sample. The sample consisted of peripheral blood. The receptors stem from a human donor in a cohort sampled during active COVID-19.

V and J are TRBV6-1 and TRBJ1-2, with D perhaps matching TRBD1 (5 bases). V shed 2 bases and J shed 4 bases, with 14 bases lying between them. The CDR3 is 15 amino acids. Germline CDR1 reads MNHNS; CDR2 reads SASEGT. The CDR3 nucleotides read TGTGCCAGCAGTGAACGGGCGGGGGAGGCCTATGGCTACACCTTC. As protein: CASSERAGEAYGYTF.

This clone is medium-sized within its sample. The V and J genes are TRBV30 and TRBJ2-4; 9 bases map to TRBD2. The CDR3 contains 14 residues. Trimming cost V 3 bases and J 5 bases; bases outside gene matches: 5. Germline CDR1 and CDR2: GTSNPN and SVGIG (reference sequence). The CDR3: CAWSIAGEENIQYF. Here the CDR3 DNA reads TGTGCCTGGAGCATAGCGGGGGAGGAAAACATTCAGTACTTC.

The chain employs TRBV28 and TRBJ1-4; tentative D call: TRBD1 (5 bases). The CDR3 extends over 13 amino acids. Germline CDR1 is MDHEN and CDR2 is SYDVKM. With 6 bases removed from V and 1 base from J, the gap between germline ends came to 6 bases. This CDR3 is CASRQGTNEKLFF. Written as DNA, the CDR3 is TGTGCCAGCAGGCAGGGAACTAATGAAAAACTGTTTTTT.

The rearrangement links TRBV9 to TRBJ1-1; 12 nucleotides match TRBD1. CDR1 is SGDLS, CDR2 YYNGEE, per germline. With V trimmed by 4 bases and J by 9 bases, 10 bases remained unmatched. The CDR3 is 15 amino acids. In DNA, the CDR3 is TGTGCCAGCAGCCCACTACTGGGACAGGGGGCGAAAGCTTTCTTT. Translating it yields CASSPLLGQGAKAFF.

The chain joins TRBV18 to TRBJ2-7; 8 nucleotides match TRBD1. Germline values: CDR1 KGHSH, CDR2 LQKENI. J gave up 5 bases and V 2 bases, and 5 bases lay outside the gene matches. The CDR3 covers 14 residues. CDR3 region: CASSPADRDHEQYF. CDR3 sequence (DNA): TGTGCCAGCTCACCAGCGGACAGGGACCACGAGCAGTACTTC.

The sample holds a few counts of this clone. The chain links TRBV6-2 or TRBV6-3 to TRBJ2-2, with a tentative D call TRBD1 (5 bases). Trimming took off 5 bases at V and 7 bases at J, with 11 bases between the two ends. The CDR3 extends over 13 amino acids. Looked up from germline, CDR1 is MNHEY and CDR2 is SVGEGT. CDR3 nucleotides: TGTGCCAGCAGTATATCAGGGCACGGGGAGCTGTTTTTT. As protein: CASSISGHGELFF.

The count of this clone is one. V usage is TRBV4-1 and J usage is TRBJ2-7; no definite D call. With 5 bases removed from V and 0 bases from J, the gap between germline ends came to 8 bases. Germline lookup yields CDR1 MGHRA and CDR2 YSYEKL. The CDR3 contains 13 residues. This CDR3 reads CASSSVSSYEQYF. The CDR3 DNA is TGCGCCAGCAGCTCCGTTAGCTCCTACGAGCAGTACTTC.

This chain uses TRBV28 with TRBJ2-7; 7 positions match TRBD2. The CDR3 runs 13 residues. Germline CDR1 reads MDHEN; CDR2 reads SYDVKM. V lost 5 bases, J lost 11 bases, and 12 bases stayed unmatched. CDR3 DNA sequence: TGTGCCAGCAGTCCCCAACCGGGGGGAGAGGAGTACTTC. This encodes CASSPQPGGEEYF. Looking up the rest from reference TRBV28 and TRBJ2-7 gives the full variable domain: DVKVTQSSRYLVKRTGEKVFLECVQDMDHENMFWYRQDPGLGLRLIYFSYDVKMKEKGDIPEGYSVSREKKERFSLILESASTNQTSMYLCASSPQPGGEEYFGPGTRLTVT.

The V call is TRBV2, the J call TRBJ1-1; D remains ambiguous. The V gene's germline CDR1 is SNHLY and CDR2 FYNNEI. CDR3 size: 15 residues. Trimming left V 9 bases short and J 2 bases short, with 19 bases between. The CDR3 DNA reads TGTGCCAGTAAGAACGAGGTGTCAACAAACACTGAAGCTTTCTTT. Translation gives CASKNEVSTNTEAFF.

In its sample, this clone was seen once. This chain uses TRBV5-6 with TRBJ2-7; 8 bases agree with TRBD1. CDR3 length equals 15 residues. Germline trimming cut 3 bases from V and 3 bases from J; bases unmatched to any gene: 8. Looked up from germline, CDR1 is SGHDT and CDR2 is YYEEEE. The CDR3 nucleotides read TGTGCCAGCAGCTGGGAGACAGGGGCCCTCTACGAGCAGTACTTC. Translated, it gives CASSWETGALYEQYF.

The CDR3 region is CASSQGEVGGVGYEQYF. Written as DNA, the CDR3 is TGCGCCAGCAGCCAAGGAGAAGTAGGGGGGGTCGGTTACGAGCAGTACTTC. The chain uses TRBV4-1 and TRBJ2-7, with TRBD2 as a possible D gene (7 bases). The CDR3 spans 17 residues. Germline V gene lookup returns CDR1 MGHRA and CDR2 YSYEKL. V was cut by 1 base and J by 4 bases, with 20 bases left in between.

V is TRBV28 and J is TRBJ1-2; D is unresolved. The CDR3 runs 14 residues. V dropped 6 bases and J dropped 0 bases, with 11 bases sitting between them. CDR1 MDHEN and CDR2 SYDVKM come from the germline V gene. The CDR3 sequence: CASSRDIANYGYTF. The CDR3 region has the DNA TGTGCCAGCAGCCGAGACATAGCTAACTATGGCTACACCTTC.

The rearrangement links TRBV19 to TRBJ2-7; 8 positions match TRBD2. This CDR3 region has 16 residues. Trimming at V came to 4 bases and at J to 5 bases, leaving 13 bases not matched to a gene. Germline-derived CDR1 and CDR2 are LNHDA and SQIVND (reference sequence). The DNA for the CDR3 is TGTGCCAGTAGTACACCCAATCGGGGGGGCCGTAACGAGCAGTACTTC. Translation: CASSTPNRGGRNEQYF.

This clone showed up just a few times. This chain connects TRBV5-1 to TRBJ2-2; D not resolved. The V end was cut by 2 bases, the J end by 5 bases, with 16 bases between. The CDR3 is 16 residues long. The germline CDR1 and CDR2 sequences are SGHRS and YFSETQ. The CDR3 DNA is TGCGCCAGCAGCTTCACCCCCGGCGGCACGACCGGGGAGCTGTTTTTT. It yields the protein CASSFTPGGTTGELFF.

This chain joins TRBV2 and TRBJ1-4, with D maybe TRBD1 (6 bases). The V and J ends lost 4 bases and 7 bases respectively, with 13 bases between them. In germline, CDR1 is SNHLY, CDR2 FYNNEI. CDR3 length: 14 amino acids. CDR3 sequence reads: CASSADSLSEKLFF. In DNA form, the CDR3 reads TGTGCCAGCAGTGCGGACAGCCTAAGTGAAAAACTGTTTTTT.

The rearrangement joins TRBV28 to TRBJ1-2; D might be TRBD1 (5 bases). The V end was cut by 6 bases, the J end by 7 bases, with 12 bases between. Germline assignment: CDR1 MDHEN and CDR2 SYDVKM. There are 12 residues in the CDR3. In DNA, the CDR3 is TGTGCCAGCAGCGGGGGTTCCACTGGCTACACCTTC. Its translation is CASSGGSTGYTF.

V usage is TRBV2 and J usage is TRBJ1-1; TRBD1 might be the D (5 bases). The germline V gene encodes CDR1 SNHLY and CDR2 FYNNEI. V lost 7 bases to trimming and J lost 3 bases, with 12 bases between them. The CDR3 consists of 13 residues. The chain's CDR3 is CASIITGYTEAFF. CDR3 DNA sequence: TGTGCCAGCATCATAACAGGTTACACTGAAGCTTTCTTT.

This clone was picked up one time. The V and J genes are TRBV27 and TRBJ1-1, with a possible D match to TRBD1 (6 bases). V was cut by 0 bases and J by 0 bases, with 14 bases left in between. From germline, CDR1 is MNHEY and CDR2 SMNVEV (reference sequence). CDR3 length equals 17 residues. CDR3 region: CASSLSPGHDMNTEAFF. The CDR3, as DNA: TGTGCCAGCAGTTTATCTCCGGGACACGACATGAACACTGAAGCTTTCTTT.

This clone was seen a few times. V gene TRBV30 combines with J gene TRBJ1-1; TRBD1 is a possible D gene (6 bases). CDR1 is GTSNPN, CDR2 SVGIG, per germline (reference sequence). The germline V and J ends were trimmed by 3 bases and 7 bases, with 12 bases remaining between them. The CDR3 contains 12 residues. CDR3 protein: CAWSESQGEAFF. In nucleotides, the CDR3 is TGTGCCTGGAGCGAGTCACAGGGTGAAGCTTTCTTT.

This clone was seen once. The rearrangement joins TRBV13 to TRBJ2-4; D possibly corresponds to TRBD1 (5 bases). Germline V gene sequence: CDR1 PRHDT, CDR2 FYEKMQ (reference sequence). This CDR3 has 15 amino acids. With 5 bases removed from V and 0 bases from J, the gap between germline ends came to 11 bases. Written as DNA, the CDR3 is TGTGCCAGCAGCGACCCCAGGGTAGCCAAAAACATTCAGTACTTC. Translation gives CASSDPRVAKNIQYF.

This clone came up once. V gene TRBV6-6 combines with J gene TRBJ2-7, with TRBD1 identical over 11 bases. The CDR3 covers 15 residues. Losses at the gene ends were 5 bases for V and 0 bases for J; bases not matched to a gene: 3. The V gene's germline CDR1 is MNHNY and CDR2 SVGAGI (reference sequence). The CDR3 nucleotides read TGTGCCAGCAGTCCCGGGACAGGGGGCTCCTACGAGCAGTACTTC. The encoded protein is CASSPGTGGSYEQYF.

The chain uses TRBV7-2 and TRBJ2-3, with 11 bases lining up with TRBD2. The germline gives CDR1 SGHTA, CDR2 FQGNSA. This CDR3 has 17 amino acids. V trimming: 1 base; J trimming: 6 bases; junction bases outside the gene matches: 9. The CDR3 bases are TGTGCCAGCAGCTTAGGGGATAGCGGGGGGGCGTTTGATACGCAGTATTTT. Translating it yields CASSLGDSGGAFDTQYF.

CDR3 protein: CASSSGEGRYEQYF. As DNA, the CDR3 is TGTGCCAGCAGTTCCGGGGAGGGGCGCTACGAGCAGTACTTC. The rearrangement uses TRBV28 and TRBJ2-7, with TRBD2 matching 7 bases. The germline gives CDR1 MDHEN, CDR2 SYDVKM. V lost 4 bases, J lost 3 bases, and 6 bases stayed unmatched. This CDR3 has 14 residues. Full variable domain (missing parts from reference TRBV28 and TRBJ2-7): DVKVTQSSRYLVKRTGEKVFLECVQDMDHENMFWYRQDPGLGLRLIYFSYDVKMKEKGDIPEGYSVSREKKERFSLILESASTNQTSMYLCASSSGEGRYEQYFGPGTRLTVT.

This clone occurred a few times. This sequence joins TRBV19 and TRBJ1-6; TRBD1 is a possible D gene (5 bases). Germline V lookup: CDR1 LNHDA, CDR2 SQIVND (reference sequence). V was cut by 4 bases and J by 7 bases, with 20 bases left in between. This CDR3 is built from 17 residues. Written as DNA, the CDR3 is TGTGCCAGTAGTACAAATACACCGGGACTAATGAATTCACCCCTCCACTTT. It specifies CASSTNTPGLMNSPLHF.

As to this clone: Relative to the germline gene, one junction end is altered; a read error may explain this. This chain uses TRBV24-1 with TRBJ2-5, with D uncertain. Germline V gene lookup returns CDR1 KGHDR and CDR2 SFDVKD. The CDR3 has 16 residues. The CDR3 nucleotides are TGTGCCACCAGCGATTACCCTCGAACCAACTCGGAGACCCAGTACTTC. Protein product: CATSDYPRTNSETQYF.

The V gene is TRBV18, the J gene TRBJ1-5, with TRBD1 as a possible D gene (6 bases). Germline lookup yields CDR1 KGHSH and CDR2 LQKENI. The CDR3 covers 17 residues. Trimming took off 3 bases at V and 3 bases at J, with 18 bases between the two ends. The CDR3 protein is CASSPPTRGNDNQPQHF. Here the CDR3 DNA reads TGTGCCAGCTCACCCCCAACCAGGGGTAACGACAATCAGCCCCAGCATTTT.

The sample holds one count of this clone. Other DNA sequences in this specimen translate into the identical CDR3. The gene calls are TRBV5-1 and TRBJ2-7; unclear D gene. V lost 0 bases and J 3 bases, leaving 7 bases between the germline ends. Germline CDR1 SGHRS, CDR2 YFSETQ. The CDR3 has 13 residues. The DNA for the CDR3 is TGCGCCAGCAGCTTGGGGCAGAACTACGAGCAGTACTTC. This translates into CASSLGQNYEQYF.

This clone appeared once. This chain links TRBV6-2 or TRBV6-3 with TRBJ1-2, with 9 bases that match TRBD1. J was trimmed by 5 bases and V by 0 bases; bases with no gene match: 4. The length of the CDR3 is 15 residues. CDR1 and CDR2 (germline): MNHEY, SVGEGT. Here the CDR3 reads CASSYSTGTGYGYTF. The CDR3 DNA sequence: TGTGCCAGCAGTTACTCGACCGGGACAGGGTATGGCTACACCTTC.

The V and J genes are TRBV28 and TRBJ2-7, with D perhaps TRBD1 (5 bases). The germline V gene encodes CDR1 MDHEN and CDR2 SYDVKM. The V end was cut by 11 bases, the J end by 5 bases, with 13 bases between. There are 11 residues in the CDR3. CDR3 in DNA: TGTGCCCATGGCCGCAGGGACGAGCAGTACTTC. Amino acids: CAHGRRDEQYF.